These 19 T cell receptor beta chains originate from one sample sequenced in a study of blood T cells in healthy people across ages. Sample-barcoded 5' priming and a J-beta primer mix drove a second PCR of about 6 to 11 cycles. TCRdb itself ran the 5' RACE reads through MiXCR, one entry per CDR3 protein. The repertoire holds 1.5 million or so distinct CDR3 sequences, with roughly 40% as singletons. Source material: blood. Every receptor here comes from a woman between 18 and 29 years old in good health.

The chain employs TRBV3-1 and TRBJ2-7, with D possibly being TRBD2 (6 bases). Germline loops: CDR1 LGHDT, CDR2 YNNKEL (reference sequence). V was cut by 0 bases and J by 0 bases, with 18 bases left in between. This CDR3 region has 18 residues. CDR3 in DNA: TGTGCCAGCAGCCAAGATCGTCCGGGGGACCCACTCTCCTACGAGCAGTACTTC. Its protein is CASSQDRPGDPLSYEQYF.

The rearrangement joins TRBV27 to TRBJ2-1; 8 nucleotides align to TRBD2. The germline V gene encodes CDR1 MNHEY and CDR2 SMNVEV (reference sequence). The CDR3 consists of 15 residues. After removal of 3 bases from V and 8 bases from J, the junction contained 9 bases not matched to a gene. The CDR3 spells CASSFGGLEGDEQFF. CDR3 in DNA: TGTGCCAGCAGTTTTGGGGGACTAGAGGGCGATGAGCAGTTCTTC.

Turning to this clonotype: A much larger clone sits a single nucleotide away, making a read error possible. V gene TRBV29-1 combines with J gene TRBJ2-5; D remains unclear. This CDR3 has 12 residues. V was cut by 5 bases and J by 11 bases, with 18 bases left in between. Germline CDR1 is SQVTM and CDR2 is ANQGSEA. The CDR3 bases are TGCAGCGTTCGTTTGCAGTCCTACGGGCAGTACTTC. Amino acids: CSVRLQSYGQYF. Together with reference TRBV29-1 and TRBJ2-5, the CDR3 gives the full variable domain: SAVISQKPSRDICQRGTSLTIQCQVDSQVTMMFWYRQQPGQSLTLIATANQGSEATYESGFVIDKFPISRPNLTFSTLTVSNMSPEDSSIYLCSVRLQSYGQYFGPGTRLLVL.

The rearrangement links TRBV6-2 or TRBV6-3 to TRBJ2-7, with D hard to call. The germline CDR1 and CDR2 sequences are MNHEY and SVGEGT. This CDR3 spans 16 amino acids. Trimming removed 4 bases from V and 0 bases from J, with 16 bases in between. The CDR3 sequence is CASSFRHSSSSYEQYF. In DNA form, the CDR3 reads TGTGCCAGCAGTTTCCGACACTCTTCGAGCTCCTACGAGCAGTACTTC.

This clonotype was seen more than once but under ten times. The chain links TRBV30 to TRBJ2-7; the match to TRBD1 covers 9 bases. The germline CDR1 and CDR2 sequences are GTSNPN and SVGIG (reference sequence). CDR3 length: 12 amino acids. Losses at the gene ends were 5 bases for V and 3 bases for J; bases not matched to a gene: 2. In DNA, the CDR3 is TGTGCCTGGGGGACAGGGAACTACGAGCAGTACTTC. Residues: CAWGTGNYEQYF.

This clonotype came up a few times. This chain uses TRBV29-1 with TRBJ1-1, with 7 nucleotides matching TRBD1. The CDR3 sequence is 12 residues long. After removal of 5 bases from V and 7 bases from J, the junction contained 7 bases not matched to a gene. From germline, CDR1 is SQVTM and CDR2 ANQGSEA. The CDR3 region has the DNA TGCAGCGTTTTAGACAGGGAGGTTGAAGCTTTCTTT. Encoded protein: CSVLDREVEAFF.

This clonotype was recorded a few times. The chain links TRBV7-6 to TRBJ2-7, with TRBD2 matching over 13 bases. CDR1 is SGHVS, CDR2 FNYEAQ, per germline. Unmatched junction bases numbered 6, after V lost 1 base and J lost 3 bases. This CDR3 is built from 17 residues. CDR3 bases: TGTGCCAGCAGCTTAGGGCCCGGACTAGCGGGAGACTACGAGCAGTACTTC. Translated: CASSLGPGLAGDYEQYF.

The chain uses TRBV5-1 and TRBJ2-5, with 8 bases fitting TRBD2. Germline CDR1 SGHRS, CDR2 YFSETQ. V shed 4 bases, J shed 4 bases, and the junction held 9 bases outside the gene matches. This CDR3 comprises 15 residues. Here the CDR3 DNA reads TGCGCCAGCAGCCCCGGAGGGCTAGCGGGAGAGACCCAGTACTTC. This gives the protein CASSPGGLAGETQYF.

The rearrangement links TRBV4-2 to TRBJ1-1, with D unclear. CDR1 LGHNA and CDR2 YNFKEQ come from the germline V gene. The CDR3 has 15 residues. The ends were cut back, 1 base at V and 5 bases at J, with 14 bases in the middle. The CDR3 DNA sequence: TGTGCCAGCAGCCAAGCAATTTTAGGGTGGACTGAAGCTTTCTTT. It specifies CASSQAILGWTEAFF.

In this sample, this clonotype turned up many times. V gene TRBV2 combines with J gene TRBJ2-6; 7 bases align to TRBD1. The CDR3 extends over 19 amino acids. Germline trimming cut 7 bases from V and 2 bases from J; bases unmatched to any gene: 17. Germline assignment: CDR1 SNHLY and CDR2 FYNNEI. The CDR3 coding sequence is TGTGCCAGCAAGGTACCCGACAGGGCCATTGCAGCTGGGGCCAACGTCCTGACTTTC. It translates to CASKVPDRAIAAGANVLTF.

About this clonotype: Compared with germline, one end of the junction differs, possibly owing to a read error. The genes are TRBV15 and TRBJ2-1, with TRBD1 as a possible D gene (7 bases). This CDR3 spans 16 amino acids. The germline V gene encodes CDR1 LNHNV and CDR2 YYDKDF (reference sequence). DNA of the CDR3: TGTACCACCAGCAGGGGGGACAGTAAAAACTACAATGAGCAGTTCTTC. This codes for CTTSRGDSKNYNEQFF.

V is TRBV3-1 and J is TRBJ2-1, with D unclear. CDR1 LGHDT and CDR2 YNNKEL come from the germline V gene (reference sequence). There are 16 residues in the CDR3. Trimming removed 1 base at V and 8 bases at J, with 18 bases between. The CDR3 coding sequence is TGTGCCAGCAGCCAAGCCCGTGCCCCGGGCAGCGATGAGCAGTTCTTC. Translating gives CASSQARAPGSDEQFF.

This clonotype occurred once. The chain carries TRBV27 and TRBJ2-1; TRBD2 aligns across 9 bases. Germline V gene lookup returns CDR1 MNHEY and CDR2 SMNVEV (reference sequence). V lost 7 bases and J lost 4; bases outside the gene matches: 5. This CDR3 has 14 amino acids. The CDR3 nucleotides read TGTGCCAGCATCGCGGGGGGGCCATACAATGAGCAGTTCTTC. This encodes CASIAGGPYNEQFF.

This clonotype was recorded a few times. This sequence joins TRBV30 and TRBJ2-1; possibly TRBD2 for D (5 bases). V lost 3 bases and J 5 bases, leaving 11 bases between the germline ends. CDR1 and CDR2 (germline): GTSNPN, SVGIG (reference sequence). The CDR3 length is 13 residues. The CDR3 DNA reads as TGTGCCTGGAGAAGAGACGGGGACAATGAGCAGTTCTTC. It specifies CAWRRDGDNEQFF.

This clonotype was found a few times. The chain has TRBV3-1 and TRBJ1-6; D gene ambiguous. Trimming left V 4 bases short and J 8 bases short, with 12 bases between. Germline V gene sequence: CDR1 LGHDT, CDR2 YNNKEL (reference sequence). This CDR3 has 14 amino acids. CDR3 in DNA: TGTGCCAGCAGCCCCTTAGGATGGGATTCACCCCTCCACTTT. Protein product: CASSPLGWDSPLHF. The full variable domain, completed using reference TRBV3-1 and TRBJ1-6, is DTAVSQTPKYLVTQMGNDKSIKCEQNLGHDTMYWYKQDSKKFLKIMFSYNNKELIINETVPNRFSPKSPDKAHLNLHINSLELGDSAVYFCASSPLGWDSPLHFGNGTRLTVT.

This chain links TRBV3-1 with TRBJ2-7, with 10 bases identical to TRBD2. Germline CDR1 reads LGHDT; CDR2 reads YNNKEL (reference sequence). The CDR3 runs 15 residues. The V segment lost 3 bases and the J segment 3 bases; nucleotides outside the gene matches: 5. The DNA for the CDR3 is TGTGCCAGCAGCCAGCGGACTAGCGGTCTCTACGAGCAGTACTTC. Its protein product is CASSQRTSGLYEQYF.

This chain connects TRBV11-2 to TRBJ2-3; D remains ambiguous. The germline V gene has CDR1 SGHAT and CDR2 FQNNGV. V was trimmed by 2 bases and J by 0 bases, leaving 9 bases between them. The CDR3 totals 15 residues. CDR3 in amino acids: CASSLTTGSTDTQYF. The CDR3 DNA follows: TGTGCCAGCAGCTTAACGACCGGGAGCACAGATACGCAGTATTTT.

DNA for the CDR3: TGTGCCAGCAGTGAGGATCTAGCGGGAGTGGGTGAGCAGTACTTC. Its protein product is CASSEDLAGVGEQYF. The chain employs TRBV6-1 and TRBJ2-5, with 10 nucleotides matching TRBD2. Germline CDR1 MNHNS, CDR2 SASEGT. J gave up 11 bases and V 3 bases, and 12 bases lay outside the gene matches. The CDR3 sequence is 15 residues long.

This clonotype was observed a few times. The chain combines TRBV7-2 with TRBJ2-7, with 11 bases that match TRBD1. V trimming: 0 bases; J trimming: 2 bases; junction bases outside the gene matches: 0. Germline CDR1 reads SGHTA; CDR2 reads FQGNSA. This CDR3 contains 15 residues. The CDR3 region is CASSLADRGPYEQYF. The DNA for the CDR3 is TGTGCCAGCAGCTTAGCGGACAGGGGGCCCTACGAGCAGTACTTC.